These 9 T cell receptor beta chains were sequenced from one sample in a study of regulatory and conventional T cells in RAG deficiency. Measured with immunoSEQ multiplex PCR; TCRdb has only the in-frame clones, and not every one. This sample has approximately 48,000 clones; 70% to 90% occur once, and the top ten carry about 0.53%. Genomic DNA came from blood conventional CD4+ T cells gated CD25-low CD127-high. This same sample was also taken into another study, of regulatory T cells. From that study: Primers: 52 TRBV forward and 13 TRBJ reverse.

The sequencing sample was made of CD4+ effector T cells sorted from blood. These receptors were collected from a human donor in good health.

About this clone itself: This sample includes further DNA sequences coding for the same CDR3. The rearrangement joins TRBV11-2 to TRBJ2-7; 7 bases align to TRBD1. The junction had 2 bases not matched to a gene; V was cut back by 3 bases and J by 0 bases. CDR1 and CDR2 from the germline V gene are SGHAT and FQNNGV. The CDR3 runs 14 residues. This chain's CDR3 is CASSFTGASYEQYF. The CDR3 DNA reads TGTGCCAGCAGCTTCACAGGGGCCTCCTACGAGCAGTACTTC.

V usage is TRBV7-3 and J usage is TRBJ1-5; perhaps TRBD1 as D (6 bases). The CDR3 has 18 amino acids. V gave up 2 bases and J gave up 4 bases, with 21 bases separating them. The germline CDR1 and CDR2 sequences are SGHTA and FQGTGA. CDR3 amino acids: CASSLDISRGRRNQPQHF. The DNA of the CDR3 is TGTGCCAGCAGCTTAGACATCTCCAGGGGAAGGCGGAATCAGCCCCAGCATTTT.

The rearrangement joins TRBV7-8 to TRBJ2-2; TRBD2 matches at 13 bases. CDR1 and CDR2 (germline): SGHVS, FQNEAQ. J was trimmed by 6 bases and V by 5 bases; bases with no gene match: 12. The CDR3 totals 18 residues. CDR3 sequence reads: CASSRTGTSGKGAGELFF. The CDR3, as DNA: TGTGCCAGCAGCAGGACCGGGACTAGCGGGAAGGGGGCCGGGGAGCTGTTTTTT.

The chain recombines TRBV11-1 with TRBJ2-5, with TRBD2 as a possible D gene (5 bases). Gene TRBJ2-7 matches the end of the DNA better, so the J call may be wrong. Germline V CDR1 and CDR2: SGHAT, FQDESV (reference sequence). This CDR3 has 12 amino acids. The CDR3 bases are TGTGCCAGCAGCTTAATGCGGGACGAGCAGTACTTC. This codes for CASSLMRDEQYF.

This rearrangement joins TRBV7-2 to TRBJ1-4; D call uncertain. The V gene lost 1 base and the J gene lost 9 bases, with 9 bases spanning the gap. This CDR3 has 13 amino acids. Germline V gene sequence: CDR1 SGHTA, CDR2 FQGNSA. This CDR3 reads CASSLGGRKKLFF. CDR3 sequence (DNA): TGTGCCAGCAGCTTAGGCGGCCGAAAAAAACTGTTTTTT.

The genes are TRBV9 and TRBJ2-1, with D possibly being TRBD2 (6 bases). CDR1 is SGDLS, CDR2 YYNGEE, per germline. Trimming shortened V by 0 bases and J by 0 bases, and 10 bases separated the two germline ends. This CDR3 has 16 residues. The CDR3 coding sequence is TGTGCCAGCAGCGTAGTAACGACTAGCTCCTACAATGAGCAGTTCTTC. It encodes CASSVVTTSSYNEQFF.

V is TRBV15 and J is TRBJ2-1; TRBD2 agrees at 12 bases. Germline loops: CDR1 LNHNV, CDR2 YYDKDF (reference sequence). V dropped 3 bases and J dropped 2; count of bases not matched to a gene: 2. The CDR3 is 16 residues long. The CDR3: CATSSRLAGAYNEQFF. In nucleotides, the CDR3 is TGTGCCACCAGCAGCCGACTAGCGGGAGCCTACAATGAGCAGTTCTTC.

The chain couples TRBV19 to TRBJ2-3; D ambiguous. The CDR3 contains 13 residues. Germline V CDR1 and CDR2: LNHDA, SQIVND (reference sequence). The V end was cut by 2 bases, the J end by 14 bases, with 17 bases between. The CDR3 spells CASSISPDGWRYF. The DNA of the CDR3 is TGTGCCAGTAGTATATCCCCGGACGGATGGAGGTATTTT.

The chain recombines TRBV13 with TRBJ1-1; tentative D call: TRBD1 (6 bases). The V gene lost 4 bases and the J gene lost 1 base, with 10 bases spanning the gap. Germline values: CDR1 PRHDT, CDR2 FYEKMQ (reference sequence). The CDR3 loop spans 14 amino acids. DNA for the CDR3: TGTGCCAGCAGCTACAGGGCCTCGAACACTGAAGCTTTCTTT. It codes for CASSYRASNTEAFF. Complete variable domain (other parts from reference TRBV13 and TRBJ1-1): AAGVIQSPRHLIKEKRETATLKCYPIPRHDTVYWYQQGPGQDPQFLISFYEKMQSDKGSIPDRFSAQQFSDYHSELNMSSLELGDSALYFCASSYRASNTEAFFGQGTRLTVV.